These 5 T cell receptor beta chains share one sample of origin, sequenced in a study of T cell changes during pregnancy in multiple sclerosis. Repertoires were generated with immunoSEQ multiplex PCR, while TCRdb's copy carries only in-frame clones and drops some. The table has more than 25,000 clones, 92% seen once. The specimen comprised peripheral blood, sampled in the first trimester of pregnancy. Receptors originate from a female donor in good health, enrolled as a control in a pregnancy study.

The chain carries TRBV4-1 and TRBJ2-1; weak D call: TRBD2 (6 bases). The CDR3 sequence is 16 residues long. Germline V gives CDR1 MGHRA, CDR2 YSYEKL. V dropped 2 bases and J dropped 6 bases, with 17 bases sitting between them. This chain's CDR3 is CASSQRPDYQGNEQFF. DNA for the CDR3: TGCGCCAGCAGCCAACGCCCGGACTACCAGGGCAATGAGCAGTTCTTC.

The rearrangement links TRBV12-5 to TRBJ2-7; 9 bases line up with TRBD2. After removal of 5 bases from V and 2 bases from J, the junction contained 13 bases not matched to a gene. Per the germline V gene, CDR1 is LGHNT and CDR2 is FRNRAP. CDR3 length: 17 amino acids. The CDR3 DNA sequence: TGTGCTAGTGGTCCCGGCGGGGGGGACTTACCCCCCTACGAGCAGTACTTC. Translation: CASGPGGGDLPPYEQYF.

This clone was picked up one time. V and J are TRBV27 and TRBJ2-1; 9 bases are shared with TRBD2. Germline-derived CDR1 and CDR2 are MNHEY and SMNVEV (reference sequence). Unmatched junction bases numbered 14, after V lost 4 bases and J lost 7 bases. This CDR3 contains 17 residues. CDR3 in amino acids: CASSSHAKGGGANEQFF. The CDR3, as DNA: TGTGCCAGCAGTTCCCACGCAAAGGGCGGGGGGGCGAATGAGCAGTTCTTC.

This clone was counted once. The CDR3 DNA follows: TGTGCCAGCAGCGTAGTAGGGACAGTCGGCTACACCTTC. This gives the protein CASSVVGTVGYTF. The rearrangement links TRBV9 to TRBJ1-2; 7 positions agree with TRBD1. V lost 0 bases, J lost 8 bases, and 4 bases stayed unmatched. The CDR3 consists of 13 residues. Germline V gene sequence: CDR1 SGDLS, CDR2 YYNGEE.

This rearrangement joins TRBV21-1 to TRBJ2-7; the table's D call TRBD2 went unverified against the DNA. TRBV21-1 represents a pseudogene. This CDR3 spans 15 amino acids. CDR3: CASSKEFRSPYEQYF. The CDR3 DNA sequence: TGTGCCAGCAGCAAAGAATTTCGGAGTCCCTACGAGCAGTACTTC.